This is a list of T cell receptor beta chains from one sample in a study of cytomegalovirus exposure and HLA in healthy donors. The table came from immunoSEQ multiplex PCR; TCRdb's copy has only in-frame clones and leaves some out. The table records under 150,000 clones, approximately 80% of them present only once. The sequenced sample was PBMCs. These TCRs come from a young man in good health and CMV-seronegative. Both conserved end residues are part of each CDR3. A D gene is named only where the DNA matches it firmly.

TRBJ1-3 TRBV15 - CATSRDKGTGNTIYF
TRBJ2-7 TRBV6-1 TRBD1 CASSDPHRGPYEQYF
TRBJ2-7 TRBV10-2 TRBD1 CASRGDSSYEQYF
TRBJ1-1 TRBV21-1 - CASSVRGLGNTEAFF
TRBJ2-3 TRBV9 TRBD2 CARFYRRKTSGRTDTQYF
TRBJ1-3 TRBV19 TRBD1 CASGTGANTIYF
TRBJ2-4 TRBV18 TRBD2 CASSPRLAELGDQYF
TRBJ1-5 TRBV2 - CASSGGKQGSQPQHF
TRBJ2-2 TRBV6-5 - CASLGRANTGELFF
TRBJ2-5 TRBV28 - CATRTRRVQETQYF
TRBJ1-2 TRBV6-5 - CASRGNREWSGYTF
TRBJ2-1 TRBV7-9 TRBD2 CASSLGGTSGRYNEQFF
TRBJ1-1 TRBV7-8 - CASSLAARLMRTEAFF
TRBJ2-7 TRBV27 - CASSLQGGRQRAYEQYF
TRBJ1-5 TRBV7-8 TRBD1 CASSGGQTVNQPQHF
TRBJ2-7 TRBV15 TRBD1 CATSRDLSTGSYEQYF
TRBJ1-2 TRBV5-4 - CASSLKTGHPQGYGYTF
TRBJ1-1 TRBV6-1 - CASSARQRGTEAFF
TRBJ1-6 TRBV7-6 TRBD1 CASSPGTGDAPLHF
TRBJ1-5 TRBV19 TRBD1 CASSGQGGTNQPQHF
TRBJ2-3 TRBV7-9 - CASSLGAPASTDTQYF
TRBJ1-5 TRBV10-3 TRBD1 CATGGRGSNQPQHF
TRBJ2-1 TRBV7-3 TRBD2 CASSPGLAGKNEQFF
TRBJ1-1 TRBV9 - CASSVREGNTEAFF
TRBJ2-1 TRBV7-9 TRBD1 CSSSTDRGPYNEQFF
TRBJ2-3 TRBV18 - CASSPGLPGGGDTQYF
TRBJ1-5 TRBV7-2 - CASSLKSGNQPQHF
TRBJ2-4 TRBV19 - CASSIFPGSDIQYF
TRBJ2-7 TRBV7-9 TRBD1 CASSAGTGGLKEQYF
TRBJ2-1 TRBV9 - CASSQRDNEQFF
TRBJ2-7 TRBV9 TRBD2 CASSAGLAGAWGEQYF
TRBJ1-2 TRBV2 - CASRVTESYTF
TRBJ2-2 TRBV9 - CASSALTTPGELFF
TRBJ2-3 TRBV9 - CASSVDPPGLVTDTQYF
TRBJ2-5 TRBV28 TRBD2 CACEERGGPETQYF
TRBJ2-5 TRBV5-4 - CASSSGQNQETQYF
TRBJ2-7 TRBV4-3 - CASSQGLSTAPYEQYF
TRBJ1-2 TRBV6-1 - CASRREANYGYTF
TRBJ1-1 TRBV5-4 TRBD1 CASSLVLGTGVTEAFF
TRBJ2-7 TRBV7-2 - CASSSGQRAYEQYF
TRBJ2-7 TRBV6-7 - CASSYAGIEQYF
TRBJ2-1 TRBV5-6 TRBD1 CASSPPGQGFNEQFF
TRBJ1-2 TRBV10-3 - CAISERAGVTYGYTF
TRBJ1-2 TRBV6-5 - CASSYGPRYGYTF
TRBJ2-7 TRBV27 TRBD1 CASSTGITPSYEQYF
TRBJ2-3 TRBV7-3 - CASSSLGGRTDTQYF
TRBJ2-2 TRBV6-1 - CASSEGWSDTSRTTWNTGELFF
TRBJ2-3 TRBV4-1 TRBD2 CASSHSGGATDTQYF
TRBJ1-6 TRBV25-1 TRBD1 CASRQDRVGNSPLHF
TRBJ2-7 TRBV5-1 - CASSLGGREQYF
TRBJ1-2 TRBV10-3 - CAISDGGYYGYTF
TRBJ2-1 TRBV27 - CASSPTRGGYNEQFF
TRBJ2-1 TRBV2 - CASSERNEQFF